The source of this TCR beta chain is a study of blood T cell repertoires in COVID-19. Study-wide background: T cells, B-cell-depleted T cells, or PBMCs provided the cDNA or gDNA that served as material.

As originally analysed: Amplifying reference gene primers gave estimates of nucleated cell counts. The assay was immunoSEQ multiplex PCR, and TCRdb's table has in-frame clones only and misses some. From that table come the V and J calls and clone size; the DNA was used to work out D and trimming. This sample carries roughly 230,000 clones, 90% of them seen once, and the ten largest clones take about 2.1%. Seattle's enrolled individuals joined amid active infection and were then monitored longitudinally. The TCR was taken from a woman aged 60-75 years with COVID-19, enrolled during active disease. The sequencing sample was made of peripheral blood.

The CDR3, as DNA: TGTGCCAGCAGCCCTCTCAATGAAAAACTGTTTTTT. Encoded protein: CASSPLNEKLFF. The chain uses TRBV7-9 and TRBJ1-4; D is unresolved. Looked up from germline, CDR1 is SEHNR and CDR2 is FQNEAQ (reference sequence). Trimming cost V 5 bases and J 5 bases, with 6 bases left between them. The CDR3 is 12 residues long. Full variable domain (remainder filled in from reference TRBV7-9 and TRBJ1-4): DTGVSQNPRHKITKRGQNVTFRCDPISEHNRLYWYRQTLGQGPEFLTYFQNEAQLEKSRLLSDRFSAERPKGSFSTLEIQRTEQGDSAMYLCASSPLNEKLFFGSGTQLSVL.